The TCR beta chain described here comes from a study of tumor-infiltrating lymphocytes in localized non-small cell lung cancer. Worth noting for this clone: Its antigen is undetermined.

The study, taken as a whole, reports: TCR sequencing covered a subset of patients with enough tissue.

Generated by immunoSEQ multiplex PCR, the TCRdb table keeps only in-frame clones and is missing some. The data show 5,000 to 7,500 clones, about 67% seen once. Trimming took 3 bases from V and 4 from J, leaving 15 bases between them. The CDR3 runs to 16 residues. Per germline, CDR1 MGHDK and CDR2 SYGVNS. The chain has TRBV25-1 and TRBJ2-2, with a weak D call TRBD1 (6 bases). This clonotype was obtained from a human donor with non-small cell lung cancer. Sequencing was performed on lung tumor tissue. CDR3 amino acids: CASSEVRTAATGELFF. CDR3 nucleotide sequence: TGTGCCAGCAGTGAGGTTCGGACAGCTGCCACCGGGGAGCTGTTTTTT.